One sample yielded the 7 T cell receptor beta chains listed below, sequenced in a study of identical twins. TCRdb recomputed calls from the 5' RACE reads with MiXCR, one row per CDR3 protein. The repertoire holds a few hundred thousand distinct CDR3 sequences, under 12% seen once, with about 9% in the top ten. Sequencing input: memory T cells sorted from blood. The receptors stem from a man in his fifties or sixties in good health.

The CDR3 is CASSPTGLAGGQETQYF. CDR3 sequence (DNA): TGTGCCAGCTCACCAACGGGACTAGCGGGGGGCCAAGAGACCCAGTACTTC. The chain is built from TRBV18 and TRBJ2-5; 15 bases match TRBD2. Germline V gene data show CDR1 as KGHSH and CDR2 as LQKENI. CDR3 size: 17 residues. Germline trimming cut 2 bases from V and 1 base from J; bases unmatched to any gene: 2.

There are a few counts of this clonotype. The junction and the germline gene differ at one end; a read error may be behind it. The rearrangement joins TRBV10-3 to TRBJ2-7; 9 bases line up with TRBD2. The CDR3 runs to 13 residues. Germline values: CDR1 ENHRY, CDR2 SYGVKD. As DNA, the CDR3 is TGTGCCATCAGTGAGGTGGGGGCGGGAGGGCCCCTTTTC. Translated: CAISEVGAGGPLF.

This clonotype was picked up many times. This sequence joins TRBV4-2 and TRBJ2-7; no clear D gene. The CDR3 has 14 residues. The V gene lost 0 bases and the J gene lost 3 bases, with 9 bases spanning the gap. CDR1 and CDR2 (germline): LGHNA, YNFKEQ. The CDR3, as DNA: TGTGCCAGCAGCCAAGAGACAAATTACTACGAGCAGTACTTC. Protein sequence: CASSQETNYYEQYF.

This chain links TRBV7-9 with TRBJ1-2, with D maybe TRBD1 (5 bases). Trimming took off 1 base at V and 6 bases at J, with 9 bases between the two ends. The CDR3 is 13 residues long. Germline assignment: CDR1 SEHNR and CDR2 FQNEAQ (reference sequence). CDR3 protein: CASSLGGSDGYTF. For the CDR3, the DNA is TGTGCCAGCAGCTTAGGGGGGTCGGATGGCTACACCTTC.

At least ten counts were recorded for this clonotype. The rearrangement links TRBV7-2 to TRBJ2-7; 10 bases map to TRBD2. V was clipped by 2 bases and J by 6 bases; unmatched bases: 10. This CDR3 has 16 residues. CDR1 SGHTA and CDR2 FQGNSA come from the germline V gene. The CDR3 loop reads CASSLRPSSGGLEQYF. CDR3 in DNA: TGTGCCAGCAGCTTAAGGCCCTCTAGCGGGGGTCTCGAGCAGTACTTC.

With regard to this clonotype: A much larger clone differs from this one at a single base, so this may be a read error. CDR3 protein: CSSPDRGGNQPQHF. Here the CDR3 DNA reads TGCAGTTCCCCGGACAGGGGTGGCAATCAGCCCCAGCATTTT. The gene calls are TRBV20-1 and TRBJ1-5; 9 bases align to TRBD1. The V gene's germline CDR1 is DFQATT and CDR2 SNEGSKA (reference sequence). V was pared by 8 bases and J by 2 bases, with 7 bases of the junction left unmatched. The CDR3 sequence is 14 residues long.

The chain links TRBV9 to TRBJ1-6; D might be TRBD1 (5 bases). V was pared by 4 bases and J by 7 bases, with 12 bases between. The CDR3 contains 14 residues. From germline, CDR1 is SGDLS and CDR2 YYNGEE. CDR3 bases: TGTGCCAGCAGCCTGGGGGGTCAAAATTCACCCCTCCACTTT. Its protein is CASSLGGQNSPLHF.